The next 17 T cell receptor beta chains were all read from a single sample in a study of T cells in Graves' hyperthyroidism and ophthalmopathy. The source material, RNA transcripts, was used to amplify TCR beta CDR3 regions. TCR CDR3 underwent first-round RT-PCR with the HTBI primer set. TCRdb analysed the multiplex PCR reads with MiXCR anew, one entry per CDR3 protein. The repertoire holds hundreds of thousands of distinct CDR3 sequences, about 15% seen once, with roughly 13% in the top ten. Sample: blood. Receptor source: a young woman with Graves' hyperthyroidism.

The rearrangement links TRBV20-1 to TRBJ2-5, with D tentatively TRBD1 or TRBD2 (5 bases each). The CDR3 runs 15 residues. Trimming shortened V by 2 bases and J by 2 bases, and 15 bases separated the two germline ends. Germline lookup yields CDR1 DFQATT and CDR2 SNEGSKA (reference sequence). The CDR3 reads CSARLTGTAQETQYF. CDR3 DNA sequence: TGCAGTGCTAGATTAACCGGGACGGCACAAGAGACCCAGTACTTC.

The table lists this clonotype with many counts. The CDR3 DNA reads as TGTGCCAGCACCCCAGGGGACGGGAGCACTGAAGCTTTCTTT. Its translation is CASTPGDGSTEAFF. V is TRBV12-3 or TRBV12-4 and J is TRBJ1-1, with D possibly being TRBD1 (6 bases). The V gene lost 7 bases and the J gene lost 4 bases, with 16 bases spanning the gap. This CDR3 spans 14 amino acids.

The V call is TRBV20-1, the J call TRBJ2-2; possibly TRBD2 for D (6 bases). The germline CDR1 and CDR2 sequences are DFQATT and SNEGSKA (reference sequence). Trimming removed 3 bases from V and 0 bases from J, with 8 bases in between. This CDR3 has 14 residues. CDR3 sequence: CSARRDANTGELFF. DNA of the CDR3: TGCAGTGCTAGGCGGGACGCGAACACCGGGGAGCTGTTTTTT.

This clonotype was counted many times. The chain has TRBV20-1 and TRBJ2-3, with 10 bases aligning to TRBD2. CDR3 length: 18 amino acids. CDR1 is DFQATT, CDR2 SNEGSKA, per germline (reference sequence). Germline trimming cut 3 bases from V and 1 base from J; bases unmatched to any gene: 13. CDR3 residues: CSASPAGGPGWGTDTQYF. CDR3 nucleotides: TGCAGTGCTAGTCCAGCGGGAGGGCCAGGTTGGGGCACAGATACGCAGTATTTT.

This clonotype turned up a few times. The chain has TRBV2 and TRBJ1-2; TRBD1 is a possible D gene (5 bases). V lost 6 bases and J lost 5, with 7 bases in between. The CDR3 covers 11 residues. CDR1 is SNHLY and CDR2 is FYNNEI in the germline V gene. CDR3 nucleotide sequence: TGTGCCAGCAGGGGACCTTATGGCTACACCTTC. Translated, it gives CASRGPYGYTF.

This clonotype was seen more than once but under ten times. The chain uses TRBV2 and TRBJ1-1; no reliable D call. CDR1 SNHLY and CDR2 FYNNEI come from the germline V gene. V was pared by 8 bases and J by 11 bases, with 9 bases between. The CDR3 extends over 9 amino acids. CDR3 bases: TGTGCCAGCGGTGTGGGCGCTTTCTTT. Amino acids: CASGVGAFF.

This clonotype occurred a few times. The V gene is TRBV19, the J gene TRBJ2-1; a possible D gene is TRBD1 (5 bases). The CDR3 has 13 amino acids. Germline CDR1 LNHDA, CDR2 SQIVND (reference sequence). The germline V and J ends were trimmed by 7 bases and 2 bases, with 9 bases remaining between them. CDR3 nucleotides: TGTGCCAGTACAGGGATCGCCTACAATGAGCAGTTCTTC. This translates into CASTGIAYNEQFF.

V and J are TRBV11-2 and TRBJ1-4; 7 bases map to TRBD1. V lost 3 bases, J lost 6 bases, and 10 bases stayed unmatched. The CDR3 spans 16 residues. Germline V lookup: CDR1 SGHAT, CDR2 FQNNGV. The CDR3 region is CASSLTRGQVDEKLFF. The CDR3 nucleotides are TGTGCCAGCAGCTTGACGAGGGGGCAGGTGGATGAAAAACTGTTTTTT.

This clonotype occurred many times. The chain is built from TRBV13 and TRBJ1-1; no definite D call. This CDR3 has 12 residues. Germline CDR1 reads PRHDT; CDR2 reads FYEKMQ (reference sequence). The V end lost 7 bases, the J end lost 5 bases, and 11 bases lay between the germline ends. The CDR3 DNA sequence: TGTGCCAGCATTAAAGGTGGTACTGAAGCTTTCTTT. It yields the protein CASIKGGTEAFF.

This clonotype was detected a few times. The V and J genes are TRBV7-3 and TRBJ1-5, with D tentatively TRBD1 (5 bases). With 2 bases removed from V and 2 bases from J, the gap between germline ends came to 13 bases. CDR3 size: 16 residues. Germline V gives CDR1 SGHTA, CDR2 FQGTGA. The CDR3 nucleotides read TGTGCCAGCAGCTTAGATGGGGGGTTCGGCAATCAGCCCCAGCATTTT. This translates into CASSLDGGFGNQPQHF.

This clonotype came up many times. The V and J genes are TRBV3-1 and TRBJ2-7; D is possibly TRBD2 (6 bases). V lost 3 bases to trimming and J lost 6 bases, with 9 bases between them. The CDR3 has 12 amino acids. Germline V gene data show CDR1 as LGHDT and CDR2 as YNNKEL (reference sequence). As DNA, the CDR3 is TGTGCCAGCAGCCAGATCGGGGGCGAGCAGTACTTC. Its translation: CASSQIGGEQYF.

This sequence joins TRBV7-9 and TRBJ2-7; D is perhaps TRBD2 (6 bases). Germline values: CDR1 SEHNR, CDR2 FQNEAQ (reference sequence). Trimming removed 3 bases from V and 6 bases from J, with 15 bases in between. The length of the CDR3 is 14 residues. The CDR3 region is CASSFKHGTVEQYF. In nucleotides, the CDR3 is TGTGCCAGCAGCTTTAAGCACGGGACTGTCGAGCAGTACTTC. Full variable domain (rest looked up from reference TRBV7-9 and TRBJ2-7): DTGVSQNPRHKITKRGQNVTFRCDPISEHNRLYWYRQTLGQGPEFLTYFQNEAQLEKSRLLSDRFSAERPKGSFSTLEIQRTEQGDSAMYLCASSFKHGTVEQYFGPGTRLTVT.

This clonotype was seen at least ten times. The CDR3 nucleotides are TGCAGCGTTGAGGCGGGGAGAGGCTACACCTTC. This translates into CSVEAGRGYTF. V gene TRBV29-1 combines with J gene TRBJ1-2; D remains unclear. This CDR3 is built from 11 residues. Germline loops: CDR1 SQVTM, CDR2 ANQGSEA. Trimming pared 3 bases from V and 8 bases from J, leaving 10 bases between.

This clonotype has a count of ten or more. J is TRBJ2-1 and V is TRBV7-2; D is unclear. Trimming took 1 base from V and 4 from J, leaving 11 bases between them. The CDR3 consists of 15 residues. From germline, CDR1 is SGHTA and CDR2 FQGNSA. CDR3: CASSLEAGPYNEQFF. In DNA, the CDR3 is TGTGCCAGCAGCTTAGAAGCAGGCCCGTACAATGAGCAGTTCTTC. The full variable domain, with the rest looked up from reference TRBV7-2 and TRBJ2-1, is GAGVSQSPSNKVTEKGKDVELRCDPISGHTALYWYRQSLGQGLEFLIYFQGNSAPDKSGLPSDRFSAERTGGSVSTLTIQRTQQEDSAVYLCASSLEAGPYNEQFFGPGTRLTVL.

The chain joins TRBV6-1 to TRBJ2-3, with 8 bases lining up with TRBD2. The CDR3 is 15 residues long. J lost 4 bases, V lost 6 bases, and 9 bases had no gene match. Germline values: CDR1 MNHNS, CDR2 SASEGT. The CDR3 sequence: CASRPEAGGSDTQYF. The CDR3 bases are TGTGCCAGCAGACCCGAGGCGGGGGGATCAGATACGCAGTATTTT.

This clonotype was detected ten times or more. The chain combines TRBV2 with TRBJ1-1; D remains ambiguous. CDR1 and CDR2 from the germline V gene are SNHLY and FYNNEI. Deletions cut 3 bases from V and 0 bases from J, with 8 bases between. The CDR3 totals 14 residues. DNA of the CDR3: TGTGCCAGCAGTGACAGACACCTGAACACTGAAGCTTTCTTT. Its protein is CASSDRHLNTEAFF.

This clonotype turned up a few times. The chain is built from TRBV9 and TRBJ2-3, with 8 bases aligning to TRBD2. The ends lost 0 bases at V and 6 bases at J; junction bases unmatched: 6. Germline values: CDR1 SGDLS, CDR2 YYNGEE. This CDR3 comprises 15 residues. CDR3 bases: TGTGCCAGCAGCGTAGAAAGCGGGAGCCCCGATACGCAGTATTTT. Translating it yields CASSVESGSPDTQYF.